This T cell receptor beta chain emerged from a study of vaccination and CD4 T cells after COVID-19. The treatment denotes: approximately nine-day PBMC culture with coronavirus spike peptide pools or control peptides (ViraFEST assay). Gathering of the CD4+ T cells, from the unexposed donor, took place before the COVID-19 pandemic (2011-2018). ViraFEST expanded antigen-specific T cells with peptide pools, then sequenced TCRs. With the Oncomine TCR Beta short-read assay, DNA from cultured CD4+ T cells was sequenced. Genomic DNA was extracted from cultured CD4+ T cells. TCRdb reanalysed the PCR reads using MiXCR and keeps one entry per CDR3 protein. The sample includes about 9,000 distinct CDR3 sequences, over 30% of them seen just once. Note on this clonotype: Its antigen is as yet unknown.

Germline loops: CDR1 SGHTS, CDR2 YDEGEE. Trimming removed 0 bases from V and 11 bases from J, with 11 bases in between. The CDR3 extends over 12 amino acids. The receptor was isolated from a human donor in good health. The chain has TRBV5-8 and TRBJ1-1; a possible D gene is TRBD1 (6 bases). Sequences were obtained from CD4+ T cells from blood, cultured in vitro. The CDR3 protein is CASSLVTGTAFF. The CDR3 nucleotides read TGTGCCAGCAGCTTGGTGACAGGCACGGCTTTCTTT.